These T cell receptor beta chains were read from a single sample in a study of blood T cells in healthy people across ages. From the 5' RACE reads, TCRdb called clonotypes with MiXCR, one entry per CDR3 protein. The data contain about 640,000 distinct CDR3 sequences, under 70% of them singletons. Input material: blood. All receptors derive from a man aged 55 to 70 in good health. CDR3s include the opening cysteine and the closing phenylalanine or tryptophan. Fields, in order: clone size, V gene, D gene, J gene, CDR3 protein, CDR3 DNA. The D gene is left open where the match is weak. Size is omitted from some rows. Given values are once, few, many or a class for expanded clones.

>-|TRBV7-9|TRBD2|TRBJ2-5
CASRLATEETQYF
TGTGCCAGCCGACTAGCGACCGAAGAGACCCAGTACTTC
>-|TRBV3-1|TRBD2|TRBJ2-5
CASMMSGGETQYF
TGTGCCAGCATGATGAGCGGGGGAGAGACCCAGTACTTC
>-|TRBV7-9|TRBD1|TRBJ2-3
CASTPGQGADTQYF
TGTGCCAGCACCCCGGGACAGGGAGCAGATACGCAGTATTTT
>few|TRBV7-9|-|TRBJ2-7
CASSPSPDQTYEQYF
TGTGCCAGCAGCCCGTCCCCCGACCAGACCTACGAGCAGTACTTC
>-|TRBV25-1|-|TRBJ1-6
CASTQTGNMNSPLHF
TGTGCCAGCACCCAAACAGGGAATATGAATTCACCCCTCCACTTT
>-|TRBV11-2|-|TRBJ2-7
CASSPLRAEQYF
TGTGCCAGCAGCCCCCTCCGGGCCGAGCAGTACTTC
>many|TRBV29-1|-|TRBJ2-1
CSVEGNAHNEQFF
TGCAGCGTTGAGGGGAACGCCCACAATGAGCAGTTCTTC
>-|TRBV20-1|TRBD2|TRBJ2-1
CSAPQGAGGQNEQFF
TGCAGTGCTCCCCAGGGAGCGGGGGGGCAGAATGAGCAGTTCTTC
>-|TRBV24-1|TRBD2|TRBJ2-1
CATSDQTSGGLSYNEQFF
TGTGCCACCAGTGACCAGACTAGCGGGGGGCTCTCCTACAATGAGCAGTTCTTC
>-|TRBV4-2|-|TRBJ2-7
CASSQDLSAPYEQYF
TGTGCCAGCAGCCAAGATTTGTCAGCCCCCTACGAGCAGTACTTC
>-|TRBV12-3/TRBV12-4|-|TRBJ1-2
CASSDGAGAHSYGYTF
TGTGCCAGCAGTGACGGGGCAGGGGCCCACAGTTATGGCTACACCTTC
>-|TRBV7-2|TRBD2|TRBJ2-5
CASSPGLAGGYGETQYF
TGTGCCAGCAGCCCGGGACTAGCGGGGGGCTACGGAGAGACCCAGTACTTC
>-|TRBV20-1|-|TRBJ1-2
CSARAGVNYGYTF
TGCAGTGCTAGAGCTGGAGTTAACTATGGCTACACCTTC
>-|TRBV5-1|-|TRBJ2-1
CASSPGRTSYNEQFF
TGCGCCAGCAGCCCGGGACGGACCTCCTACAATGAGCAGTTCTTC
>few|TRBV7-2|-|TRBJ1-1
CASSASGVMNTEAFF
TGTGCCAGCAGCGCCTCGGGGGTGATGAACACTGAAGCTTTCTTT
>few|TRBV2|-|TRBJ2-1
CASSSLTFYNEQFF
TGTGCCAGCAGTTCTCTGACCTTCTACAATGAGCAGTTCTTC
>-|TRBV10-3|-|TRBJ2-1
CAIKRQAYDNEQFF
TGTGCCATCAAACGACAGGCTTACGACAATGAGCAGTTCTTC
>few|TRBV4-2|TRBD1|TRBJ2-7
CASSRGQGDYEQYF
TGTGCCAGCAGCCGAGGACAGGGGGACTACGAGCAGTACTTC
>-|TRBV5-1|-|TRBJ2-7
CASSLTAPSSYNEQYF
TGCGCCAGCAGCTTGACAGCCCCTAGCTCCTACAATGAGCAGTACTTC
>few|TRBV6-5|-|TRBJ2-5
CASSRSGTGGQETQYF
TGTGCCAGCAGCAGATCCGGGACCGGAGGACAAGAGACCCAGTACTTC
>-|TRBV6-1|TRBD1|TRBJ2-7
CASSEPGGRFYEQYF
TGTGCCAGCAGTGAGCCAGGGGGCCGCTTCTACGAGCAGTACTTC
>-|TRBV4-1|-|TRBJ1-1
CASSLVGGEAEAFF
TGCGCCAGCAGCCTCGTAGGGGGGGAGGCTGAAGCTTTCTTT
>-|TRBV6-2/TRBV6-3|-|TRBJ2-6
CASSYSVEANVLTF
TGTGCCAGCAGTTACTCCGTAGAGGCCAACGTCCTGACTTTC
>-|TRBV18|-|TRBJ2-6
CASSLRESGANVLTF
TGTGCCAGCTCACTTCGGGAATCTGGGGCCAACGTCCTGACTTTC
>few|TRBV28|TRBD2|TRBJ2-7
CASSPGLAVYEQYF
TGTGCCAGCAGTCCGGGACTAGCGGTCTACGAGCAGTACTTC
>-|TRBV15|-|TRBJ2-3
CATSRDDTTGTQYF
TGTGCCACCAGCAGAGATGACACCACAGGTACGCAGTATTTT
>-|TRBV29-1|TRBD1|TRBJ2-2
CSGMTGRAGELFF
TGCAGCGGGATGACAGGGCGGGCCGGGGAGCTGTTTTTT
>few|TRBV2|-|TRBJ1-2
CASSEIAYQGYGYTF
TGTGCCAGCAGTGAAATCGCGTATCAGGGCTATGGCTACACCTTC
>-|TRBV5-1|TRBD2|TRBJ2-1
CAGSLVAGGLDEQFF
TGCGCCGGCAGCTTGGTCGCGGGGGGGCTCGATGAGCAGTTCTTC
>few|TRBV7-9|TRBD1|TRBJ2-1
CASSLAQGAWFF
TGTGCCAGCAGCTTAGCCCAGGGGGCTTGGTTCTTC
>-|TRBV11-3|-|TRBJ2-3
CASSTGGSTDTQYF
TGTGCCAGCAGCACCGGTGGAAGCACAGATACGCAGTATTTT
>many|TRBV7-9|-|TRBJ2-5
CASSPRPQETQYF
TGTGCCAGCAGCCCACGCCCGCAAGAGACCCAGTACTTC
>many|TRBV7-2|-|TRBJ1-4
CASRAWGGNEKLFF
TGTGCCAGCAGGGCATGGGGTGGGAATGAAAAACTGTTTTTT
>-|TRBV15|TRBD2|TRBJ2-1
CATSRDPRSGRIYNEQFF
TGTGCCACCAGCAGAGACCCCAGGAGCGGGAGAATTTACAATGAGCAGTTCTTC
>-|TRBV6-2/TRBV6-3|-|TRBJ2-1
CASSRQTHTSEFF
TGTGCCAGCAGTCGACAGACACATACATCGGAGTTCTTC
>-|TRBV2|-|TRBJ2-7
CAGITDRDFYEQYF
TGTGCCGGCATCACCGACCGGGACTTCTACGAGCAGTACTTC
>few|TRBV12-5|TRBD1|TRBJ2-5
CASGLDRGSQETQYF
TGTGCTAGTGGTTTGGACAGGGGGAGCCAAGAGACCCAGTACTTC
>-|TRBV7-9|-|TRBJ2-1
CASSPNSPYNEQFF
TGTGCCAGCAGCCCGAACAGTCCCTACAATGAGCAGTTCTTC
>-|TRBV12-3/TRBV12-4|TRBD1|TRBJ1-4
CASTHGTGGREKLFF
TGTGCCAGCACACACGGGACAGGGGGCCGCGAAAAACTGTTTTTT
>-|TRBV7-6|-|TRBJ2-7
CASSPRTIYEQYF
TGTGCCAGCAGCCCCAGGACAATCTACGAGCAGTACTTC
>-|TRBV29-1|-|TRBJ1-1
CSVHLTLNTEAFF
TGCAGCGTTCACTTAACCCTGAACACTGAAGCTTTCTTT
>-|TRBV14|-|TRBJ2-1
CASSQVRGAPGANEQFF
TGTGCCAGCAGCCAAGTTCGAGGGGCACCCGGCGCCAATGAGCAGTTCTTC
>-|TRBV24-1|-|TRBJ2-1
CATSDGGNYNEQFF
TGTGCCACCAGTGATGGCGGGAACTACAATGAGCAGTTCTTC
>-|TRBV12-3/TRBV12-4|-|TRBJ2-1
CASSFPPRGNEQFF
TGTGCCAGCAGTTTCCCCCCACGGGGCAATGAGCAGTTCTTC
>-|TRBV6-5|TRBD2|TRBJ2-1
CASKLMGLPNNEQFF
TGTGCCAGCAAACTTATGGGACTACCTAACAATGAGCAGTTCTTC
>-|TRBV5-1|-|TRBJ1-4
CASSLGRTSTNEKLFF
TGCGCCAGCAGCTTGGGCAGAACTTCAACTAATGAAAAACTGTTTTTT
>-|TRBV19|TRBD1|TRBJ1-2
CASSRVGQGGGYTF
TGTGCCAGCAGTCGCGTGGGACAGGGAGGTGGCTACACCTTC
>-|TRBV29-1|-|TRBJ1-4
CSATTTNEKLFF
TGTAGCGCGACGACAACAAATGAAAAACTGTTTTTT
>few|TRBV5-1|TRBD2|TRBJ2-7
CASSPSGVTPYEQYF
TGCGCCAGCAGTCCTAGCGGGGTTACCCCCTACGAGCAGTACTTC
>many|TRBV7-9|TRBD1|TRBJ2-7
CASRGTGSYEQYF
TGTGCCAGCAGGGGGACAGGCTCCTACGAGCAGTACTTC
>-|TRBV12-3/TRBV12-4|TRBD1|TRBJ2-3
CASSSTGVDTDTQYF
TGTGCCAGCAGTTCGACAGGGGTCGACACAGATACGCAGTATTTT
>-|TRBV6-1|-|TRBJ2-1
CASSPTGTGNSGGYYNEQFF
TGTGCCAGCAGCCCGACGGGGACAGGGAATAGCGGGGGCTACTACAATGAGCAGTTCTTC
>few|TRBV6-6|-|TRBJ1-2
CASRGEGYGYTF
TGTGCCAGCCGGGGGGAGGGGTATGGCTACACCTTC
>-|TRBV4-1|TRBD1|TRBJ1-2
CASSQGVRTGSRFYGYTF
TGCGCCAGCAGCCAAGGAGTACGGACAGGGTCTCGGTTCTATGGCTACACCTTC